The subject of this entry is one TCR beta chain. Its recognized antigen is unknown. Per-nucleotide qualities are absent, and no much larger clonotype sits a single base away. TCRbeta CDR3 regions were sequenced with the immunoSEQ Assay. After extraction, genomic DNA underwent amplification by bias-controlled multiplex PCR, followed by high-throughput sequencing. The source study handled its data this way. Collapsing and filtering of sequences were performed to quantify the absolute abundance of each unique TCRbeta CDR3 region. T cell fraction was estimated by normalizing TCRbeta template counts to usable DNA, which was measured by amplifying reference genes present in all nucleated cells. Repertoire TCRs were annotated as SARS-CoV-2-specific when V gene, CDR3 amino acid sequence and J gene were exactly matched to a known reactive TCR set. MIRA supplied the reference SARS-CoV-2 TCR set, which was filtered for enrichment in COVID-19-positive ImmuneCODE repertoires so that public or cross-reactive TCRs were removed. Based on the MIRA antigens, annotated TCRs were further analysed at the level of specific ORF or position within ORF. Depth was the summed frequency of annotated unique rearrangements, while breadth was defined as annotated unique rearrangements over total unique productive rearrangements. Two-sided Wilcoxon rank-sum tests were applied when comparing TCR breadth between groups. TCRdb mirrors the immuneACCESS table, restricted to in-frame sequences. Some clones are absent from its copies; in checked studies, under half trace to an unresolved V gene, and the reason for the others is unknown. V, J and clone size derive from that table, while D and trimming were established from the DNA sequence. This sample is represented by about 280,000 clones; approximately 89% of them were singletons. Under 4% of the sample is taken by the ten largest.

This specimen comes from a study of Ad26.COV2.S vaccination and SARS-CoV-2 variants (dated by TCRdb to the early 2020s). The study in broad terms: Donors in the vaccine arm were drawn from COV1001, a multicentre, randomized, double-blind, placebo-controlled phase I-IIa trial testing Ad26.COV2.S in healthy adults. Ad26.COV2.S was administered intramuscularly at a dose of 5x10^10 or 1x10^11 viral particles, either as one shot or as two shots given 56 days apart. The specificity and breadth of SARS-CoV-2-reactive T cell receptors after Ad26.COV2.S vaccination were assessed by TCRbeta repertoire sequencing. A total of 32 samples were included in the TCR-sequenced set, comprising approximately 20 Ad26.COV2.S vaccine recipients, 5 placebo recipients and 8 SARS-CoV-2 convalescent individuals. Participants in the trial were split at random into five groups of five each, receiving low-dose or high-dose Ad26.COV2.S once or twice, or else placebo on both occasions. Investigators remained blinded to trial group allocation during experiments and outcome assessment. General conclusions and limits of the study: Vaccine and placebo recipients had comparable non-spike TCR breadth, which fits with the vaccine containing only spike. According to the authors, total T cell responses may have been underestimated by the TCR breadth and depth analyses. Spike-specific TCR breadth was higher in Ad26.COV2.S recipients than in placebo recipients (P = 0.0014). After vaccination, substantial breadth of spike-specific CD8+ and CD4+ T cell responses was reported. The study lacked the statistical power to compare responses across vaccine doses or regimens.

This specimen's treatment or condition label, per the study, means: 15 to 20 received Ad26.COV2.S at low or high dose, single or two shots; roughly five received placebo; per-sample allocation not given. For vaccine and placebo recipients, repertoires were sequenced using samples collected on day 63 after the first injection. In Cohort 1b, about two dozen adults aged 18-55 years were enrolled at a single site in Boston, USA, between 29 July and 7 August 2020. Ad26.COV2.S consisted of a replication-incompetent adenovirus type 26 vector by which a prefusion-stabilized SARS-CoV-2 spike protein from the original Wuhan strain was expressed. The germline V gene provides CDR1 KGHSH and CDR2 LQKENI. CDR3 length: 14 amino acids, cysteine to phenylalanine. Only the CDR3 part of the read is kept: 42 bases, read in frame from the first base. V lost 6 bases and J lost 6 bases; the stretch between them is 12 bases long.

Recombination linked TRBV18 to TRBJ1-6, with the D gene too uncertain to name. This TCR was recovered from a person between 18 and 65 years old who received the Ad26.COV2.S COVID-19 vaccine or a placebo. Sequenced material: peripheral blood, taken in a trial of Ad26.COV2.S vaccine versus placebo. The CDR3 region has the sequence CASSNGVSNSPLHF. Here is the DNA: TGTGCCAGCTCCAACGGGGTTTCTAATTCACCCCTCCACTTT.